This TCR beta chain was sequenced for a study of T-cell reconstitution after alpha-beta-depleted transplantation in children. Overall study results and limits: As was reported, about two months after transplant, alpha-beta T cells came from several hundred expanded graft clones.

Unique molecular identifiers featured in how the TCRbeta library was prepared. TCRdb independently ran MiXCR on the PCR reads; one entry per CDR3 protein. The sample lists roughly 400,000 distinct CDR3 sequences, around 46% occurring once. With regard to this clonotype: Its target is not known.

Trimming took 0 bases from V and 2 from J, leaving 15 bases between them. Looked up from germline, CDR1 is MNHEY and CDR2 is SVGAGI. This CDR3 has 17 residues. V usage is TRBV6-5 and J usage is TRBJ2-3, with a weak D call TRBD1 (6 bases). The receptor was derived from a girl aged 2-10 years with aplastic anemia, due to receive a stem cell transplant. Sequencing used PBMCs, obtained before TCRalphabeta/CD19-depleted stem cell transplant. CDR3 amino acids: CASSYSILGQLTDTQYF. CDR3 bases: TGTGCCAGCAGTTACTCGATTCTAGGACAGCTCACAGATACGCAGTATTTT.